These 16 T cell receptor beta chains were all obtained from the same sample, sequenced in a study of blood T cell repertoires in COVID-19. The assay was immunoSEQ multiplex PCR, and TCRdb's table has in-frame clones only and misses some. The sample lists 42,000 or so clones; around three quarters were seen once. The specimen was peripheral blood. The receptors were sampled from a man of 80 years or more with acute or convalescent COVID-19.

This chain's CDR3 is CASSDSGVKETQYF. In DNA form, the CDR3 reads TGTGCCAGTAGCGACAGCGGGGTAAAAGAGACCCAGTACTTC. The chain is built from TRBV19 and TRBJ2-5, with 7 positions matching TRBD2. Trimming took 6 bases from V and 3 from J; bases not matched to a gene: 7. The CDR3 spans 14 residues. Germline CDR1 reads LNHDA; CDR2 reads SQIVND (reference sequence).

This chain joins TRBV7-3 and TRBJ2-7, with TRBD1 as a possible D gene (7 bases). CDR3 size: 15 residues. V shed 1 base and J shed 2 bases, with 12 bases lying between them. From germline, CDR1 is SGHTA and CDR2 FQGTGA. The CDR3 sequence is CASSLRAGGPYEQYF. The CDR3 coding sequence is TGTGCCAGCAGCTTAAGGGCAGGGGGGCCCTACGAGCAGTACTTC.

The chain carries TRBV4-1 and TRBJ1-4, with 7 positions matching TRBD1. V was clipped by 4 bases and J by 13 bases; unmatched bases: 6. The CDR3 sequence is 12 residues long. CDR1 is MGHRA, CDR2 YSYEKL, per germline. DNA for the CDR3: TGCGCCAGCAGCCGAATACAGGGGAGACTGTTTTTT. Translation gives CASSRIQGRLFF.

The rearrangement joins TRBV11-2 to TRBJ2-7, with D possibly being TRBD1 (6 bases). CDR1 is SGHAT and CDR2 is FQNNGV in the germline V gene. V was clipped by 5 bases and J by 5 bases, with 13 bases between them. The CDR3 is 13 amino acids. CDR3 DNA: TGTGCCAGCAGCAGATGGACAGTCAACGAGCAGTACTTC. As protein: CASSRWTVNEQYF.

The chain is built from TRBV4-1 and TRBJ2-1; TRBD2 matches 12 bases. The germline V gene has CDR1 MGHRA and CDR2 YSYEKL. This CDR3 is built from 15 residues. Losses at the gene ends were 4 bases for V and 7 bases for J; bases not matched to a gene: 5. For the CDR3, the DNA is TGCGCCAGCAGCCCACTAGCGGGGGGCACAAATGAGCAGTTCTTC. It yields the protein CASSPLAGGTNEQFF.

The chain uses TRBV7-9 and TRBJ2-1, with 7 bases matching TRBD2. The V segment lost 1 base and the J segment 6 bases; nucleotides outside the gene matches: 3. The germline V gene has CDR1 SEHNR and CDR2 FQNEAQ (reference sequence). CDR3 length equals 14 residues. CDR3 nucleotides: TGTGCCAGCAGCTTAGAACTAGCGACCAATGAGCAGTTCTTC. It is translated as CASSLELATNEQFF.

The gene calls are TRBV19 and TRBJ1-4; 7 bases map to TRBD1. The ends lost 5 bases at V and 7 bases at J; junction bases unmatched: 7. Germline V gives CDR1 LNHDA, CDR2 SQIVND (reference sequence). This CDR3 has 14 residues. Here the CDR3 reads CASSGTGVTEKLFF. The CDR3 DNA reads as TGTGCCAGTAGTGGAACAGGGGTTACTGAAAAACTGTTTTTT.

The rearrangement joins TRBV18 to TRBJ2-7; D gene ambiguous. Germline lookup yields CDR1 KGHSH and CDR2 LQKENI. The CDR3 is 16 residues long. Trimming took 2 bases from V and 6 from J, leaving 20 bases between them. CDR3 in DNA: TGTGCCAGCTCACCATTTTTAGCTGGTAATCAAGGCGAGCAGTACTTC. Its translation: CASSPFLAGNQGEQYF.

In this sample, this clone turned up a few times. The chain joins TRBV18 to TRBJ2-1; D might be TRBD2 (6 bases). The CDR3 runs to 12 residues. Trimming cost V 11 bases and J 7 bases, with 15 bases left between them. Germline V gene lookup returns CDR1 KGHSH and CDR2 LQKENI. This CDR3 is CAGEDGRNEQFF. The CDR3 DNA reads TGTGCCGGGGAGGATGGGAGGAATGAGCAGTTCTTC.

V gene TRBV15 combines with J gene TRBJ2-1, with D possibly being TRBD2 (5 bases). V lost 5 bases and J lost 4, with 15 bases in between. CDR1 and CDR2 (germline): LNHNV, YYDKDF (reference sequence). This CDR3 has 15 residues. The CDR3 DNA follows: TGTGCCACCAGCCAACGCGCGGAGGCTTACAATGAGCAGTTCTTC. Translated: CATSQRAEAYNEQFF. The full variable domain, completed using reference TRBV15 and TRBJ2-1, is DAMVIQNPRYQVTQFGKPVTLSCSQTLNHNVMYWYQQKSSQAPKLLFHYYDKDFNNEADTPDNFQSRRPNTSFCFLDIRSPGLGDTAMYLCATSQRAEAYNEQFFGPGTRLTVL.

The gene calls are TRBV10-1 and TRBJ2-5, with 7 bases that match TRBD2. The ends lost 6 bases at V and 5 bases at J; junction bases unmatched: 3. The CDR3 sequence is 12 residues long. In germline, CDR1 is WNHNN, CDR2 SYGVQD (reference sequence). The CDR3 DNA reads as TGCGCCAGCAGCAAGGGAGGGGAGACCCAGTACTTC. Protein: CASSKGGETQYF.

The chain carries TRBV27 and TRBJ1-2; D perhaps matches TRBD1 (5 bases). Germline V gene lookup returns CDR1 MNHEY and CDR2 SMNVEV (reference sequence). Trimming left V 4 bases short and J 1 base short, with 7 bases between. The CDR3 spans 13 residues. The CDR3 nucleotides read TGTGCCAGCAGTTCGGACATTAACTATGGCTACACCTTC. Translation: CASSSDINYGYTF.

This clone was observed a single time. The chain carries TRBV29-1 and TRBJ1-4, with 8 nucleotides matching TRBD1. The CDR3 is 14 residues long. After removal of 3 bases from V and 3 bases from J, the junction contained 3 bases not matched to a gene. Germline V gives CDR1 SQVTM, CDR2 ANQGSEA. DNA of the CDR3: TGCAGCGTTGATTCGGGACAGGCTAATGAAAAACTGTTTTTT. Encoded protein: CSVDSGQANEKLFF.

This clone was recorded once. The rearrangement joins TRBV20-1 to TRBJ1-2; D gene ambiguous. CDR1 is DFQATT and CDR2 is SNEGSKA in the germline V gene (reference sequence). The ends were cut back, 2 bases at V and 6 bases at J, with 7 bases in the middle. The CDR3 covers 11 residues. CDR3 nucleotides: TGCAGTGCTAGACAGGTGGATGGCTACACCTTC. Translated, it gives CSARQVDGYTF.

In its sample, this clone was seen a few times. The J gene is TRBJ1-6, the V gene TRBV4-2; 8 bases line up with TRBD1. V dropped 6 bases and J dropped 7; count of bases not matched to a gene: 5. Germline V lookup: CDR1 LGHNA, CDR2 YNFKEQ. The CDR3 has 14 amino acids. CDR3 DNA: TGTGCCAGCAGTTCCTGGACAGGGAATTCACCCCTCCACTTT. This sequence encodes CASSSWTGNSPLHF.

The rearrangement uses TRBV11-3 and TRBJ1-6; a possible D gene is TRBD1 (5 bases). The germline V gene encodes CDR1 SGHNT and CDR2 YENEEA. The CDR3 covers 13 residues. V gave up 5 bases and J gave up 9 bases, with 11 bases separating them. DNA for the CDR3: TGTGCCAGCAGCCGACAGCCTGGTTCACCCCTCCACTTT. Protein sequence: CASSRQPGSPLHF.